The clone carrying this T cell receptor beta chain came up a few times. Its antigen is not identified. Then a second PCR, running about 6 to 12 cycles, was carried out with a sample-barcoded 5' primer and a J-beta primer mix. TCRdb re-analysed the 5' RACE reads in MiXCR, keeping a single row per CDR3 protein. The table records fewer than 2,000,000 distinct CDR3 sequences, 35% to 50% of them present only once. This entry belongs to a study of blood T cells in healthy people across ages. General study results and limits: PBMCs that were unsorted prevented a conclusive naive versus antigen-experienced comparison. With naive T cell percentage, TCR beta diversity showed a strong correlation. Age advanced and TCR beta diversity per million T cells fell, roughly linearly.

The length of the CDR3 is 14 residues. V gave up 7 bases and J gave up 7 bases, with 18 bases separating them. Germline values: CDR1 MNHEY, CDR2 SVGAGI. Isolated per sample were at least 7 million PBMCs. The sequence was collected from a human donor in good health. The source material was blood. The chain has TRBV6-5 and TRBJ2-3; perhaps TRBD2 as D (7 bases). CDR3 nucleotide sequence: TGTGCCAGCAACTGGGGGGGCGCCCCTAATACGCAGTATTTT. Its protein is CASNWGGAPNTQYF.